The clone carrying this T cell receptor (beta chain) was observed a few times. What it binds is unknown. The data originate from a study of OX40 agonist ivuxolimab in advanced cancers. Study observations and caveats: The 0.1-3.0 mg/kg partial responders had among the lowest clonal expansion.

The repertoire was sequenced with immunoSEQ multiplex PCR; TCRdb's copy has only in-frame clones and lacks some. This sample yields about 70,000 clones, of which over 70% are seen a single time; roughly 5.3% belongs to the top ten. CDR3 length: 13 amino acids. The germline CDR1 and CDR2 sequences are MNHNS and SASEGT. V lost 8 bases and J lost 3; bases outside the gene matches: 0. The sequence derives from an adult with an advanced solid tumor such as melanoma, head and neck, liver or kidney cancer. The chain is built from TRBV6-1 and TRBJ2-3; 12 bases match TRBD2. The sequences come from CD4+ or CD8+ T cells sorted from blood, collected in a trial of the OX40 agonist ivuxolimab. This CDR3 reads CASGTSGTDTQYF. The CDR3 DNA follows: TGTGCCAGCGGGACTAGCGGGACAGATACGCAGTATTTT.